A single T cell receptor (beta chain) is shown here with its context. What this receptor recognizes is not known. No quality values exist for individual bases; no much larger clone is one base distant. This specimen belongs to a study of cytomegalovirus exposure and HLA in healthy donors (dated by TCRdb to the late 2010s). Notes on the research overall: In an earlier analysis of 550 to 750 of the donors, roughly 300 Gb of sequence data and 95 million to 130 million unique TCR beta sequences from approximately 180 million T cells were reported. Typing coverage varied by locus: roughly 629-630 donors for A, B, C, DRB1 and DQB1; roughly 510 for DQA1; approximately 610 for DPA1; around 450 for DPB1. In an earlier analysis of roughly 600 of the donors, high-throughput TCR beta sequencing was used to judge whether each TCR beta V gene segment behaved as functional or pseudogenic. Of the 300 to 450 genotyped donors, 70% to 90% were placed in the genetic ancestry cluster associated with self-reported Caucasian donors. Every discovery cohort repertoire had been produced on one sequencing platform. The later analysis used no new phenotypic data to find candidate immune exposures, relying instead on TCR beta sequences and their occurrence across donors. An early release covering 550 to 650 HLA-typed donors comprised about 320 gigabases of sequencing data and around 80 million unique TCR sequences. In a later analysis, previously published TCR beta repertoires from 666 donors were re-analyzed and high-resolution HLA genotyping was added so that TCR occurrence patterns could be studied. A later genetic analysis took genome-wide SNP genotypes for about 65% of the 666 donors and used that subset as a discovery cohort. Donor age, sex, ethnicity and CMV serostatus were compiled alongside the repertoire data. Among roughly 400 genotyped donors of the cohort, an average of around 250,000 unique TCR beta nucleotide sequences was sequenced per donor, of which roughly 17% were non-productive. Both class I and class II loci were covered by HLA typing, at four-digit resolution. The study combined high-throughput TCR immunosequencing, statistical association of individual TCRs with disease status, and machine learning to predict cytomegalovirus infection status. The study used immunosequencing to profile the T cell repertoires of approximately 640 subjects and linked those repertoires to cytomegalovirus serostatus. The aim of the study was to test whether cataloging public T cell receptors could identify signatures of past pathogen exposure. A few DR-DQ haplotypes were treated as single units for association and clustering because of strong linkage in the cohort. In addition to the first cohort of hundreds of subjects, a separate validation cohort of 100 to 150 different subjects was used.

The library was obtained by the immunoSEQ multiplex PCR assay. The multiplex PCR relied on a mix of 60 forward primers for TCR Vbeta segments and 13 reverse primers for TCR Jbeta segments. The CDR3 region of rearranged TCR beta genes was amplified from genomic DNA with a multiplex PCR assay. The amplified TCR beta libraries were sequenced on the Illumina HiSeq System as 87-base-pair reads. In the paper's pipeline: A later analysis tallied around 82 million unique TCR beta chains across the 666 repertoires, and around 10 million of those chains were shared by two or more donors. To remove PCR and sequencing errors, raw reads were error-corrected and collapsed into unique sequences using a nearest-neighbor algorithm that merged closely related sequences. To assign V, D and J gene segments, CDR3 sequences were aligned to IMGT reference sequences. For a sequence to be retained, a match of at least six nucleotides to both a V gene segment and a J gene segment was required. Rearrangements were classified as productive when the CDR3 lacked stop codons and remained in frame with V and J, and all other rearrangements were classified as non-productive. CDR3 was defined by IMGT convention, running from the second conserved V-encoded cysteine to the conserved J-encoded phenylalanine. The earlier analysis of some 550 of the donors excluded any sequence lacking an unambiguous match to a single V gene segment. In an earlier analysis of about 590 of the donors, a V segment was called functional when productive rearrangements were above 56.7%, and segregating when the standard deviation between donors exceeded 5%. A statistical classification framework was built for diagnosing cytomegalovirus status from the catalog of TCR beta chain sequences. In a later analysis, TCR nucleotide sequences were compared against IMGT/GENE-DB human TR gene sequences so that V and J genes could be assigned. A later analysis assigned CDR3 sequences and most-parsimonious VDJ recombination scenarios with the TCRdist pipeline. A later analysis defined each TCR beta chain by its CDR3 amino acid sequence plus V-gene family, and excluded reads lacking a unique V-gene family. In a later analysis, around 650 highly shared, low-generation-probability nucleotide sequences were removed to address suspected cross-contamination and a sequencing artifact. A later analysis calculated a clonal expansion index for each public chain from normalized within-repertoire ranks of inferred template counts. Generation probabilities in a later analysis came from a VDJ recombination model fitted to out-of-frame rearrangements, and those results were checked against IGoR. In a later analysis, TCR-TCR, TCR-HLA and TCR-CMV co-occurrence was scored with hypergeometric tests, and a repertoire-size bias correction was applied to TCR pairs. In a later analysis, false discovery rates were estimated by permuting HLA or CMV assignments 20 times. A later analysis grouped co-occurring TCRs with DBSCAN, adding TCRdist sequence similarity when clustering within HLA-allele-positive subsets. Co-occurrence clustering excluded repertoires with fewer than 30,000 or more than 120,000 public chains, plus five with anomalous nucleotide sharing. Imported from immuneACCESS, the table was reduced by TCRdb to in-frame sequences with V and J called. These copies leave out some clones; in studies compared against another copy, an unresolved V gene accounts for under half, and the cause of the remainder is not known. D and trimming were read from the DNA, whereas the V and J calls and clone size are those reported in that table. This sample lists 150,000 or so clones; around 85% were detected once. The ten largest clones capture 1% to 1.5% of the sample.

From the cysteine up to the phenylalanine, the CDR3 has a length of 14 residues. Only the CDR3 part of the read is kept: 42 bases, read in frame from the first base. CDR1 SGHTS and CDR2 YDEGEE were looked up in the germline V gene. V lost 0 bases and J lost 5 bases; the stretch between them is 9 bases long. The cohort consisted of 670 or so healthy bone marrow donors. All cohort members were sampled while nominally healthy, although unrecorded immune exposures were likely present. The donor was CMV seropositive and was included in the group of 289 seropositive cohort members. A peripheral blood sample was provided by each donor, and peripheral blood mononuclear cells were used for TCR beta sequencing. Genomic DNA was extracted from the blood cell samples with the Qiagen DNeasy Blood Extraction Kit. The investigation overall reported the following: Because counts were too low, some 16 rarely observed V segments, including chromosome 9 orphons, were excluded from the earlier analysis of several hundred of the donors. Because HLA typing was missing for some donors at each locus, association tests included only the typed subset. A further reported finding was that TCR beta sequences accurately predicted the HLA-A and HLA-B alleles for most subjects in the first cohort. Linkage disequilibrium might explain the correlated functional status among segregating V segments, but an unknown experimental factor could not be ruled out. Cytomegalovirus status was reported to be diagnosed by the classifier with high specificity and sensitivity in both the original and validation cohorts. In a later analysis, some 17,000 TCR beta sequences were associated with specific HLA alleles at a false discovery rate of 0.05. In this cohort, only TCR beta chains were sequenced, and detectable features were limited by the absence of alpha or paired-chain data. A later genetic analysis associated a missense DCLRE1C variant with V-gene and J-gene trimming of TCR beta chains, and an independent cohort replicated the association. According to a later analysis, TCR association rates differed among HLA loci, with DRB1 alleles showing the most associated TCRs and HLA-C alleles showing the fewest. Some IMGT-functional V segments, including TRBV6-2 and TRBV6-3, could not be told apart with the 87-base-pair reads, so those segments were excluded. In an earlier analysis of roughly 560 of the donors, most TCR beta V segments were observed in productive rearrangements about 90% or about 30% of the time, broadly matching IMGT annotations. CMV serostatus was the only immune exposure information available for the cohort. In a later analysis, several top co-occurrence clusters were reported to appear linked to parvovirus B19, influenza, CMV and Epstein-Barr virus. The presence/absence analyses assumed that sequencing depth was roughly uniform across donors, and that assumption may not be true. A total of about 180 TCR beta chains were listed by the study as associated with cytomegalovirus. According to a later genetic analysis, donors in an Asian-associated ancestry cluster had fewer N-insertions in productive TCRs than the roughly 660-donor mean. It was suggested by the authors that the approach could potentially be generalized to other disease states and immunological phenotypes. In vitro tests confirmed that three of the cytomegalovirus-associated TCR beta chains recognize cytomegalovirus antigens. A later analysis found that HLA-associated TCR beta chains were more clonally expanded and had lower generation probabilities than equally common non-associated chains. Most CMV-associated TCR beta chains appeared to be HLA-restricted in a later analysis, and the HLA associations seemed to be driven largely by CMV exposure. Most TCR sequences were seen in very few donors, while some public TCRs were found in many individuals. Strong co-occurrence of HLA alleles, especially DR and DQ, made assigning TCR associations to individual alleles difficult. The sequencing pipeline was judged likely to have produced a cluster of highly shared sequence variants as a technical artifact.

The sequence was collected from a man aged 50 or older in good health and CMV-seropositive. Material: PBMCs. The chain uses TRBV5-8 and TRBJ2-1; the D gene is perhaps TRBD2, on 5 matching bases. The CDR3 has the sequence CASSLERGHNEQFF. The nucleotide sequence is TGTGCCAGCAGCTTGGAAAGAGGGCACAATGAGCAGTTCTTC. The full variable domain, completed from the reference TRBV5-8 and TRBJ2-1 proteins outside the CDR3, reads EAGVTQSPTHLIKTRGQQATLRCSPISGHTSVYWYQQALGLGLQFLLWYDEGEERNRGNFPPRFSGRQFPNYSSELNVNALELEDSALYLCASSLERGHNEQFFGPGTRLTVL.